These 11 T cell receptor beta chains came from one sample sequenced in a study of CD8 T cells in Susac syndrome. Reverse transcription of about 0.45 to 1 ug RNA used random hexamers. TCRdb independently ran MiXCR on the immunoSEQ multiplex PCR reads; one entry per CDR3 protein. The sample includes over 150,000 distinct CDR3 sequences, approximately 93% of them seen just once. Sequencing was done on a sample of CD4+ T cells from PBMCs. Source of these receptors: a human donor with multiple sclerosis.

V gene TRBV12-3 or TRBV12-4 combines with J gene TRBJ2-3; 8 bases map to TRBD2. V was clipped by 8 bases and J by 10 bases; unmatched bases: 14. The CDR3 covers 14 residues. CDR3 sequence (DNA): TGTGCCAGCTGCCGAGGACTAGCTACTCTGGCGCAGTATTTT. Protein sequence: CASCRGLATLAQYF.

The chain has TRBV5-4 and TRBJ2-6; TRBD1 agrees at 7 bases. This CDR3 contains 17 residues. CDR1 is SGHNT and CDR2 is YYREEE in the germline V gene (reference sequence). V lost 2 bases and J lost 0; bases outside the gene matches: 5. The CDR3 region has the DNA TGTGCCAGCAGCTTCTCCGGGGACAGCTCTGGGGCCAACGTCCTGACTTTC. Its translation is CASSFSGDSSGANVLTF.

V is TRBV20-1 and J is TRBJ2-7; TRBD2 is a possible D gene (5 bases). Looked up from germline, CDR1 is DFQATT and CDR2 is SNEGSKA (reference sequence). V was cut by 6 bases and J by 4 bases, with 13 bases left in between. The CDR3 consists of 12 residues. CDR3 coding DNA: TGCAGTGCCCGTGACTACCAGTACGAGCAGTACTTC. Its protein product is CSARDYQYEQYF.

The chain recombines TRBV6-1 with TRBJ2-3; TRBD2 might be the D (6 bases). Germline CDR1 and CDR2: MNHNS and SASEGT. The CDR3 length is 17 residues. V was pared by 6 bases and J by 4 bases, with 23 bases between. Here the CDR3 reads CASSPLGGPEAADTQYF. For the CDR3, the DNA is TGTGCCAGCAGCCCCCTGGGAGGACCCGAGGCGGCAGATACGCAGTATTTT.

A single count supports this clonotype. The chain combines TRBV9 with TRBJ2-5, with D tentatively TRBD1 (6 bases). Trimming took off 3 bases at V and 2 bases at J, with 8 bases between the two ends. Per germline, CDR1 SGDLS and CDR2 YYNGEE. This CDR3 is built from 13 residues. The CDR3 coding sequence is TGTGCCAGCAGCGGGACAGTTCAAGAGACCCAGTACTTC. Its translation is CASSGTVQETQYF.

V and J are TRBV28 and TRBJ2-4, with TRBD1 as a possible D gene (6 bases). This CDR3 spans 12 amino acids. CDR1 is MDHEN and CDR2 is SYDVKM in the germline V gene. Trimming pared 7 bases from V and 4 bases from J, leaving 8 bases between. The DNA of the CDR3 is TGTGCCAGCACTACAGGGAAAAACATTCAGTACTTC. Its protein product is CASTTGKNIQYF.

The gene calls are TRBV29-1 and TRBJ2-7, with 7 nucleotides matching TRBD1. This CDR3 is 15 amino acids long. Looked up from germline, CDR1 is SQVTM and CDR2 is ANQGSEA. Trimming at V came to 0 bases and at J to 2 bases, leaving 7 bases not matched to a gene. The CDR3 spells CSVEDRRGQTYEQYF. CDR3 sequence (DNA): TGCAGCGTTGAAGATCGAAGGGGGCAAACCTACGAGCAGTACTTC.

This clonotype was detected only once. The CDR3 reads CASRLSGNTQYF. The CDR3 DNA reads TGTGCCAGCAGATTAAGCGGCAATACGCAGTATTTT. The chain couples TRBV27 to TRBJ2-3; perhaps TRBD2 as D (5 bases). CDR1 and CDR2 (germline): MNHEY, SMNVEV (reference sequence). Trimming took 6 bases from V and 7 from J, leaving 11 bases between them. The CDR3 extends over 12 amino acids.

This clonotype was seen just once. The chain recombines TRBV6-1 with TRBJ1-6, with a possible D match to TRBD1 (5 bases). Trimming shortened V by 1 base and J by 16 bases, and 14 bases separated the two germline ends. The germline CDR1 and CDR2 sequences are MNHNS and SASEGT. The CDR3 length is 13 residues. The CDR3, as DNA: TGTGCCAGCAGTGAAGTAAATCGGGGCCGACTCCACTTT. This translates into CASSEVNRGRLHF.

V is TRBV12-3 or TRBV12-4 and J is TRBJ1-1; D unclear. The CDR3 sequence is 14 residues long. Trimming pared 2 bases from V and 5 bases from J, leaving 12 bases between. The CDR3 spells CASSLRYMRTEAFF. CDR3 DNA sequence: TGTGCCAGCAGTTTAAGGTATATGAGGACTGAAGCTTTCTTT.

CDR3 residues: CSASDRGYGYTF. The CDR3 nucleotides read TGCAGTGCTAGTGACAGGGGCTATGGCTACACCTTC. The rearrangement uses TRBV20-1 and TRBJ1-2; 8 bases align to TRBD1. This CDR3 contains 12 residues. The V gene's germline CDR1 is DFQATT and CDR2 SNEGSKA (reference sequence). Germline trimming cut 3 bases from V and 4 bases from J; bases unmatched to any gene: 1.